This entry features one TCR beta chain sequence. Antigen: not known. Patients with ophthalmopathy all had a Clinical Activity Score of at least 3, a NOSPECS grade of at least 4 and duration under 3 months. Each 10 ml fresh peripheral blood draw supplied the PBMCs. The data belong to a study of T cells in Graves' hyperthyroidism and ophthalmopathy. Using RNA transcripts as the source, TCR beta CDR3 regions were amplified. The study used the HTBI primer set for a first-round RT-PCR of the TCR CDR3. TCRdb re-analysed the multiplex PCR reads in MiXCR, keeping a single row per CDR3 protein. The table includes about 270,000 distinct CDR3 sequences, roughly 22% detected once. The study's findings and limits: A model of 13 V-J pairs discriminated ophthalmopathy from stable hyperthyroidism. Among thyroid clonotypes expanded above 0.001, most also appeared in blood.

There are 15 residues in the CDR3. The germline CDR1 and CDR2 sequences are WSHSY and SAAADI. J gave up 2 bases and V 4 bases, and 8 bases lay outside the gene matches. The receptor was isolated from a man aged 25-45 years with Graves' ophthalmopathy. This chain uses TRBV10-2 with TRBJ2-7; TRBD2 agrees at 7 bases. Sequenced input: blood. This CDR3 reads CASSGREFRAYEQYF. CDR3 coding DNA: TGCGCCAGCAGTGGGCGGGAGTTTAGGGCCTACGAGCAGTACTTC.